Following are 26 T cell receptor beta chains from one sample sequenced in a study of T cell responses to AZD1222 COVID-19 vaccine. Assay: immunoSEQ multiplex PCR; the TCRdb copy retains only in-frame clones and omits some. The sample includes 120,000 or so clones, around nine tenths of them seen just once. Source: peripheral blood, taken 28 days after the second AZD1222 dose. All receptors derive from an adult who received the AZD1222 COVID-19 vaccine.

The rearrangement uses TRBV19 and TRBJ1-5; D uncertain. Germline CDR1 is LNHDA and CDR2 is SQIVND (reference sequence). The CDR3 spans 13 residues. The V and J ends lost 3 bases and 7 bases respectively, with 10 bases between them. CDR3: CASSIGGHQPQHF. CDR3 coding DNA: TGTGCCAGTAGTATTGGAGGTCACCAGCCCCAGCATTTT.

This chain links TRBV19 with TRBJ2-1; TRBD2 matches at 9 bases. Germline CDR1 LNHDA, CDR2 SQIVND (reference sequence). The CDR3 runs 17 residues. After removal of 4 bases from V and 4 bases from J, the junction contained 11 bases not matched to a gene. CDR3 loop: CASSRVLSGGTYNEQFF. DNA for the CDR3: TGTGCCAGTAGTAGGGTTCTCAGCGGGGGGACTTACAATGAGCAGTTCTTC.

The chain combines TRBV28 with TRBJ2-7, with D perhaps matching TRBD1 (5 bases). Trimming shortened V by 2 bases and J by 4 bases, and 9 bases separated the two germline ends. Germline loops: CDR1 MDHEN, CDR2 SYDVKM. CDR3 length: 13 residues. CDR3 protein: CASSLDSGYEQYF. The CDR3 DNA reads as TGTGCCAGCAGTTTAGACAGTGGATACGAGCAGTACTTC.

This chain connects TRBV10-3 to TRBJ1-4; D possibly corresponds to TRBD1 (5 bases). V was trimmed by 3 bases and J by 7 bases, leaving 12 bases between them. This CDR3 is built from 14 residues. Germline loops: CDR1 ENHRY, CDR2 SYGVKD. The CDR3 here is CAISDKGSSEKLFF. The CDR3 DNA follows: TGTGCCATCAGTGACAAGGGGAGTTCTGAAAAACTGTTTTTT.

The genes are TRBV6-6 and TRBJ2-7, with D hard to call. Germline lookup yields CDR1 MNHNY and CDR2 SVGAGI (reference sequence). V lost 0 bases and J lost 0, with 6 bases in between. CDR3 size: 14 residues. CDR3: CASSYSDRSYEQYF. The CDR3 nucleotides read TGTGCCAGCAGTTACTCAGATCGCTCCTACGAGCAGTACTTC.

The rearrangement links TRBV6-1 to TRBJ2-7; 9 nucleotides match TRBD1. The germline V gene encodes CDR1 MNHNS and CDR2 SASEGT. The CDR3 loop spans 16 amino acids. V was pared by 4 bases and J by 0 bases, with 7 bases of the junction left unmatched. The CDR3 sequence: CASSGPGQGSSYEQYF. The CDR3 DNA is TGTGCCAGCAGTGGTCCGGGACAGGGTTCCTCCTACGAGCAGTACTTC.

The chain joins TRBV3-1 (or the pseudogene TRBV3-2) to TRBJ2-5, with D perhaps TRBD2 (5 bases). The CDR3 length is 13 residues. The V and J ends lost 2 bases and 5 bases respectively, with 9 bases between them. Per the germline V gene, CDR1 is LGHDT and CDR2 is YNNKEL (reference sequence). CDR3 DNA sequence: TGTGCCAGCAGCCAAAGGGCGGGTGAGACCCAGTACTTC. It encodes CASSQRAGETQYF.

The V call is TRBV24-1, the J call TRBJ2-2; 7 nucleotides agree with TRBD2. Germline trimming cut 9 bases from V and 4 bases from J; bases unmatched to any gene: 7. The germline gives CDR1 KGHDR, CDR2 SFDVKD. The CDR3 covers 14 residues. CDR3 loop: CATGVAGSTGELFF. The CDR3, as DNA: TGTGCCACCGGGGTAGCGGGTTCCACCGGGGAGCTGTTTTTT.

The chain couples TRBV7-9 to TRBJ2-6; D is perhaps TRBD1 (6 bases). V was shortened by 0 bases and J by 2 bases, with 8 bases between the two germline ends. Germline assignment: CDR1 SEHNR and CDR2 FQNEAQ (reference sequence). This CDR3 is built from 16 residues. The CDR3 reads CASSLARTAGANVLTF. CDR3 nucleotides: TGTGCCAGCAGCTTAGCCCGGACAGCTGGGGCCAACGTCCTGACTTTC.

This sequence joins TRBV10-3 and TRBJ2-6; a weak D match, TRBD2 (5 bases). Trimming took 7 bases from V and 0 from J, leaving 19 bases between them. The germline V gene encodes CDR1 ENHRY and CDR2 SYGVKD. The CDR3 runs to 18 residues. CDR3 nucleotides: TGTGCCATCACTCCGGGATCCACTCGGGGCTCTGGGGCCAACGTCCTGACTTTC. Its protein product is CAITPGSTRGSGANVLTF.

V usage is TRBV30 and J usage is TRBJ1-4; TRBD1 matches 10 bases. CDR1 and CDR2 from the germline V gene are GTSNPN and SVGIG (reference sequence). V gave up 1 base and J gave up 6 bases; unmatched junction bases: 2. The CDR3 sequence is 14 residues long. The CDR3 sequence is CAWSGDRGYEKLFF. The CDR3, as DNA: TGTGCCTGGAGTGGGGACAGGGGATATGAAAAACTGTTTTTT.

This clone was seen only once. The rearrangement links TRBV10-3 to TRBJ2-1; D uncertain. This CDR3 is 12 amino acids long. Germline V gene data show CDR1 as ENHRY and CDR2 as SYGVKD. Trimming stripped 11 bases from V and 0 bases from J, with 8 bases between. The CDR3 coding sequence is TGTGCCTGCCGAGGCTCCTACAATGAGCAGTTCTTC. It codes for CACRGSYNEQFF.

The rearrangement links TRBV4-1 to TRBJ2-2; 10 nucleotides agree with TRBD2. Unmatched junction bases numbered 3, after V lost 0 bases and J lost 5 bases. This CDR3 is built from 16 residues. CDR1 and CDR2 from the germline V gene are MGHRA and YSYEKL. CDR3 amino acids: CASSQDVSGGTGELFF. The CDR3 coding sequence is TGCGCCAGCAGCCAAGACGTTAGCGGGGGGACCGGGGAGCTGTTTTTT.

The chain is built from TRBV7-9 and TRBJ1-1; no reliable D call. V shed 2 bases and J shed 7 bases, with 11 bases lying between them. The CDR3 loop spans 13 amino acids. The germline V gene encodes CDR1 SEHNR and CDR2 FQNEAQ (reference sequence). This CDR3 reads CASSLLAGFEAFF. Written as DNA, the CDR3 is TGTGCCAGCAGCTTACTGGCGGGTTTTGAAGCTTTCTTT.

The chain recombines TRBV10-3 with TRBJ2-2; TRBD2 might be the D (7 bases). This CDR3 is built from 13 residues. Trimming removed 8 bases from V and 3 bases from J, with 10 bases in between. The germline CDR1 and CDR2 sequences are ENHRY and SYGVKD. CDR3 nucleotides: TGTGCCATCCGGGGGGCTTACACCGGGGAGCTGTTTTTT. It is translated as CAIRGAYTGELFF.

J is TRBJ2-3 and V is TRBV7-9, with 7 nucleotides matching TRBD2. The germline gives CDR1 SEHNR, CDR2 FQNEAQ (reference sequence). There are 13 residues in the CDR3. The ends lost 0 bases at V and 6 bases at J; junction bases unmatched: 0. For the CDR3, the DNA is TGTGCCAGCAGCTTAGCGGGGGGGGATACGCAGTATTTT. Residues: CASSLAGGDTQYF.

V and J are TRBV3-1 (or the pseudogene TRBV3-2) and TRBJ1-2; 7 positions agree with TRBD1. Trimming took 1 base from V and 4 from J; bases not matched to a gene: 3. The CDR3 has 14 amino acids. CDR1 LGHDT and CDR2 YNNKEL come from the germline V gene (reference sequence). The CDR3 DNA is TGTGCCAGCAGCCAAGGGGCAGGGGGCTATGGCTACACCTTC. It encodes CASSQGAGGYGYTF.

The V call is TRBV5-6, the J call TRBJ2-5; the D gene is possibly TRBD1 (6 bases). Trimming left V 4 bases short and J 5 bases short, with 9 bases between. This CDR3 is built from 12 residues. Germline CDR1 and CDR2: SGHDT and YYEEEE. The CDR3 spells CASSQGYETQYF. The DNA of the CDR3 is TGTGCCAGCAGCCAGGGGTACGAGACCCAGTACTTC.

Of note for this clone: Compared with germline, one end of the junction differs, possibly owing to a read error. The CDR3 region is CASSSAPLRSDF. The CDR3 DNA is TGTGCCAGCAGCTCCGCCCCCCTTCGGTCCGACTTC. The rearrangement uses TRBV11-2 and TRBJ2-5; the D is unclear. Germline V gives CDR1 SGHAT, CDR2 FQNNGV. This CDR3 region has 12 residues.

V and J are TRBV27 and TRBJ2-7, with 7 positions matching TRBD2. Looked up from germline, CDR1 is MNHEY and CDR2 is SMNVEV (reference sequence). The CDR3 spans 12 residues. With V trimmed by 6 bases and J by 4 bases, 3 bases remained unmatched. The DNA for the CDR3 is TGTGCCAGCAGGCGGGAGCGGTACGAGCAGTACTTC. It yields the protein CASRRERYEQYF.

The chain recombines TRBV6-4 with TRBJ2-1; 9 positions agree with TRBD2. From germline, CDR1 is MRHNA and CDR2 SNTAGT. With V trimmed by 6 bases and J by 7 bases, 7 bases remained unmatched. CDR3 length equals 14 residues. The CDR3 region is CASSPGLASNEQFF. CDR3 bases: TGTGCCAGCAGCCCGGGACTAGCAAGTAATGAGCAGTTCTTC.

This chain connects TRBV5-1 to TRBJ1-2; no clear D gene. The ends were cut back, 5 bases at V and 0 bases at J, with 8 bases in the middle. This CDR3 has 13 residues. CDR1 and CDR2 (germline): SGHRS, YFSETQ. The CDR3 loop is CASSTAANYGYTF. The CDR3 DNA reads TGCGCCAGCAGTACAGCAGCTAACTATGGCTACACCTTC.

The V and J genes are TRBV5-4 and TRBJ2-5; D is possibly TRBD2 (6 bases). In germline, CDR1 is SGHNT, CDR2 YYREEE (reference sequence). V lost 3 bases to trimming and J lost 4 bases, with 16 bases between them. The CDR3 totals 15 residues. The DNA of the CDR3 is TGTGCCAGCAGCTCTCATGGGCGGGGCGGAGAGACCCAGTACTTC. The encoded protein is CASSSHGRGGETQYF.

This chain links TRBV6-5 with TRBJ1-1, with 8 positions matching TRBD1. Germline loops: CDR1 MNHEY, CDR2 SVGAGI. V shed 6 bases, J shed 5 bases, and the junction held 8 bases outside the gene matches. The CDR3 length is 14 residues. The chain's CDR3 is CASRVQGADTEAFF. CDR3 sequence (DNA): TGTGCCAGCAGGGTCCAGGGGGCTGATACTGAAGCTTTCTTT.

The rearrangement joins TRBV24-1 to TRBJ1-4, with unresolved D. The CDR3 has 15 amino acids. Germline V gives CDR1 KGHDR, CDR2 SFDVKD. The V end lost 1 base, the J end lost 3 bases, and 8 bases lay between the germline ends. The CDR3 loop reads CATSDLRGANEKLFF. The CDR3 bases are TGTGCCACCAGTGATTTACGCGGAGCTAATGAAAAACTGTTTTTT.

J is TRBJ1-3 and V is TRBV15; D may be TRBD1 (5 bases). The V end lost 0 bases, the J end lost 2 bases, and 8 bases lay between the germline ends. The CDR3 extends over 15 amino acids. Germline assignment: CDR1 LNHNV and CDR2 YYDKDF (reference sequence). The CDR3 sequence: CATSRDRDPGNTIYF. CDR3 in DNA: TGTGCCACCAGCAGAGACAGGGACCCTGGAAACACCATATATTTT.